The rows below give T cell receptor beta chains drawn from one sample of a study of neurological immune-mediated disorders. TCRdb processed the 5' RACE reads anew with MiXCR; each CDR3 protein has one entry. The sample holds tens of thousands of distinct CDR3 sequences, less than 4.5% seen once. Material for sequencing was PBMCs. Receptors were obtained from a young man with multiple sclerosis. Both conserved end residues are part of each CDR3. The D gene is left open where the match is weak. A row's size may be missing; if present it is once, few, many or a size class.

v_gene: TRBV20-1; abundance: many; d_gene: TRBD2; len: 16; j_gene: TRBJ2-1; CDR3aa: CSATGTSGPGAFEQFF; CDR3nt: TGCAGTGCAACCGGGACTAGCGGCCCCGGCGCCTTTGAGCAGTTCTTC
v_gene: TRBV9; abundance: few; d_gene: NA; len: 12; j_gene: TRBJ2-2; CDR3aa: CASSVGNGELFF; CDR3nt: TGTGCCAGCAGCGTAGGTAACGGGGAGCTGTTTTTT
v_gene: TRBV20-1; abundance: many; d_gene: TRBD1; len: 13; j_gene: TRBJ1-1; CDR3aa: CSLTDRVNTEAFF; CDR3nt: TGCAGTTTAACCGACAGGGTGAACACTGAAGCTTTCTTT
v_gene: TRBV5-1; abundance: many; d_gene: NA; len: 14; j_gene: TRBJ2-7; CDR3aa: CASSGTGTLGEQYF; CDR3nt: TGCGCCAGCAGCGGAACCGGGACGTTAGGCGAGCAGTACTTC
v_gene: TRBV4-1; abundance: many; d_gene: TRBD1; len: 14; j_gene: TRBJ1-4; CDR3aa: CASSQEGQAEKLFF; CDR3nt: TGCGCCAGCAGCCAAGAGGGACAGGCTGAAAAACTGTTTTTT
v_gene: TRBV5-1; abundance: NA; d_gene: NA; len: 12; j_gene: TRBJ2-1; CDR3aa: CASSSGPNEQFF; CDR3nt: TGCGCCAGCAGTTCAGGACCCAATGAGCAGTTCTTC
v_gene: TRBV14; abundance: many; d_gene: TRBD2; len: 15; j_gene: TRBJ2-5; CDR3aa: CASSPGEGRQETQYF; CDR3nt: TGTGCCAGCAGCCCCGGGGAGGGTCGACAAGAGACCCAGTACTTC
v_gene: TRBV3-1; abundance: many; d_gene: TRBD1; len: 14; j_gene: TRBJ1-6; CDR3aa: CASRTTGRNSPLHF; CDR3nt: TGTGCCAGCAGAACGACAGGGCGGAATTCACCCCTCCACTTT
v_gene: TRBV2; abundance: many; d_gene: NA; len: 13; j_gene: TRBJ2-5; CDR3aa: CASSGTVQETQYF; CDR3nt: TGTGCCAGCAGTGGGACAGTCCAAGAGACCCAGTACTTC
v_gene: TRBV6-1; abundance: many; d_gene: NA; len: 12; j_gene: TRBJ2-7; CDR3aa: CASSEWVSEQYF; CDR3nt: TGTGCCAGCAGTGAATGGGTATCCGAGCAGTACTTC
v_gene: TRBV5-6; abundance: many; d_gene: NA; len: 13; j_gene: TRBJ2-3; CDR3aa: CASSLAPRDTQYF; CDR3nt: TGTGCCAGCAGCTTGGCCCCCCGAGATACGCAGTATTTT
v_gene: TRBV5-5; abundance: once; d_gene: TRBD2; len: 14; j_gene: TRBJ2-5; CDR3aa: CASSLSSGEETQYF; CDR3nt: TGTGCCAGCAGCTTGTCTAGCGGGGAAGAGACCCAGTACTTC
v_gene: TRBV5-1; abundance: NA; d_gene: NA; len: 15; j_gene: TRBJ2-7; CDR3aa: CASSLEAALGAEQYF; CDR3nt: TGCGCCAGCAGCTTGGAGGCAGCTCTAGGTGCAGAGCAGTACTTC
v_gene: TRBV5-1; abundance: few; d_gene: NA; len: 12; j_gene: TRBJ2-3; CDR3aa: CASSPVGDTQYF; CDR3nt: TGCGCCAGCAGCCCCGTAGGAGATACGCAGTATTTT
v_gene: TRBV9; abundance: many; d_gene: NA; len: 11; j_gene: TRBJ1-1; CDR3aa: CASSVQVEAFF; CDR3nt: TGTGCCAGCAGCGTTCAGGTTGAAGCTTTCTTT
v_gene: TRBV5-1; abundance: many; d_gene: TRBD2; len: 14; j_gene: TRBJ2-3; CDR3aa: CASSEAGGSDTQYF; CDR3nt: TGCGCCAGCAGCGAAGCGGGAGGATCGGATACGCAGTATTTT
v_gene: TRBV20-1; abundance: many; d_gene: NA; len: 15; j_gene: TRBJ1-1; CDR3aa: CSAKTQDGKYTEAFF; CDR3nt: TGCAGTGCTAAGACCCAGGACGGAAAGTACACTGAAGCTTTCTTT
v_gene: TRBV6-1; abundance: many; d_gene: NA; len: 13; j_gene: TRBJ2-4; CDR3aa: CASRADGADIQYF; CDR3nt: TGTGCCAGCAGGGCTGACGGGGCGGACATTCAGTACTTC
v_gene: TRBV2; abundance: many; d_gene: TRBD1; len: 13; j_gene: TRBJ1-2; CDR3aa: CASSDRGNYGYTF; CDR3nt: TGTGCCAGCAGTGACAGGGGGAACTATGGCTACACCTTC
v_gene: TRBV12-3/TRBV12-4; abundance: many; d_gene: TRBD1; len: 15; j_gene: TRBJ1-5; CDR3aa: CASSYTGGSNQPQHF; CDR3nt: TGTGCCAGCAGTTATACAGGGGGGAGCAATCAGCCCCAGCATTTT
v_gene: TRBV7-6; abundance: many; d_gene: NA; len: 15; j_gene: TRBJ2-3; CDR3aa: CASSLGLSSTDTQYF; CDR3nt: TGTGCCAGCAGCTTAGGACTTTCTAGCACAGATACGCAGTATTTT
v_gene: TRBV29-1; abundance: many; d_gene: NA; len: 13; j_gene: TRBJ2-1; CDR3aa: CSALGGPFPEQFF; CDR3nt: TGCAGCGCCCTGGGGGGGCCTTTCCCTGAGCAGTTCTTC
v_gene: TRBV15; abundance: many; d_gene: TRBD2; len: 16; j_gene: TRBJ2-7; CDR3aa: CATSRDRGSGGYEQYF; CDR3nt: TGTGCCACCAGCAGAGATCGAGGGAGCGGGGGATACGAGCAGTACTTC
v_gene: TRBV7-9; abundance: many; d_gene: TRBD1; len: 17; j_gene: TRBJ1-1; CDR3aa: CASSLGTGGGVNTEAFF; CDR3nt: TGTGCCAGCAGCTTAGGTACAGGGGGCGGAGTGAACACTGAAGCTTTCTTT
v_gene: TRBV10-2; abundance: NA; d_gene: TRBD2; len: 17; j_gene: TRBJ2-1; CDR3aa: CASSEWLAGGTHNEQFF; CDR3nt: TGCGCCAGCAGTGAGTGGTTAGCGGGAGGGACTCACAATGAGCAGTTCTTC
v_gene: TRBV7-2; abundance: many; d_gene: NA; len: 14; j_gene: TRBJ2-2; CDR3aa: CASSLTSRTGELFF; CDR3nt: TGTGCCAGCAGCCTAACTAGCAGGACCGGGGAGCTGTTTTTT
v_gene: TRBV29-1; abundance: many; d_gene: NA; len: 13; j_gene: TRBJ1-2; CDR3aa: CSVNPGLGYGYTF; CDR3nt: TGCAGCGTAAACCCGGGCCTGGGCTATGGCTACACCTTC
v_gene: TRBV6-5; abundance: many; d_gene: NA; len: 13; j_gene: TRBJ2-7; CDR3aa: CASSSPVDYEQYF; CDR3nt: TGTGCCAGCAGTTCCCCGGTAGACTACGAGCAGTACTTC
v_gene: TRBV4-1; abundance: NA; d_gene: NA; len: 17; j_gene: TRBJ2-7; CDR3aa: CASSQPSTGVAYYEQYF; CDR3nt: TGCGCCAGCAGCCAACCATCCACAGGTGTTGCCTACTACGAGCAGTACTTC
v_gene: TRBV9; abundance: many; d_gene: TRBD2; len: 15; j_gene: TRBJ2-7; CDR3aa: CASSSSGTSVEEQYF; CDR3nt: TGTGCCAGCAGCTCATCCGGGACTAGCGTCGAGGAGCAGTACTTC
v_gene: TRBV28; abundance: many; d_gene: NA; len: 13; j_gene: TRBJ2-7; CDR3aa: CASSWGRSYEQYF; CDR3nt: TGTGCCAGCAGTTGGGGCAGATCCTACGAGCAGTACTTC
v_gene: TRBV4-1; abundance: many; d_gene: TRBD1; len: 15; j_gene: TRBJ2-7; CDR3aa: CASSSRPGQSSEQYF; CDR3nt: TGCGCCAGCAGCTCGAGGCCGGGACAGTCTTCGGAGCAGTACTTC
v_gene: TRBV20-1; abundance: many; d_gene: NA; len: 15; j_gene: TRBJ1-2; CDR3aa: CSARQTGLANYGYTF; CDR3nt: TGCAGTGCTAGACAGACAGGCCTTGCTAACTATGGCTACACCTTC
v_gene: TRBV20-1; abundance: many; d_gene: NA; len: 13; j_gene: TRBJ1-2; CDR3aa: CSARDRQSYGYTF; CDR3nt: TGCAGTGCTAGAGATCGACAGAGCTATGGCTACACCTTC
v_gene: TRBV12-3/TRBV12-4; abundance: many; d_gene: NA; len: 15; j_gene: TRBJ2-1; CDR3aa: CASSSQDSKYNEQFF; CDR3nt: TGTGCCAGCAGTTCGCAGGACAGTAAGTACAATGAGCAGTTCTTC
v_gene: TRBV5-6; abundance: many; d_gene: NA; len: 11; j_gene: TRBJ2-1; CDR3aa: CASSLENEQFF; CDR3nt: TGTGCCAGCAGCTTGGAGAATGAGCAGTTCTTC
v_gene: TRBV15; abundance: many; d_gene: NA; len: 15; j_gene: TRBJ1-3; CDR3aa: CATSRAPGPGNTIYF; CDR3nt: TGTGCCACCAGCAGGGCCCCGGGGCCAGGAAACACCATATATTTT
v_gene: TRBV5-6; abundance: few; d_gene: NA; len: 12; j_gene: TRBJ2-1; CDR3aa: CASSFSGNEQFF; CDR3nt: TGTGCCAGCAGCTTCAGTGGTAATGAGCAGTTCTTC